This T cell receptor beta chain was captured in a study of T-cell reconstitution after alpha-beta-depleted transplantation in children. Deletions cut 3 bases from V and 7 bases from J, with 7 bases between. CDR3 length equals 11 residues. Germline V gives CDR1 DFQATT, CDR2 SNEGSKA (reference sequence). The table lists this clonotype with many counts. Construction of the TCRbeta library involved unique molecular identifiers. TCRdb independently ran MiXCR on the PCR reads; one entry per CDR3 protein. The sample has about 370,000 distinct CDR3 sequences; 20% are singletons. The chain links TRBV20-1 to TRBJ2-1; D is unclear. The sequencing here drew on PBMCs from the stem cell graft donor, taken from the stem cell graft. This receptor was taken from a human donor who donated a stem cell graft to a child with acute myeloid leukemia. Here the CDR3 DNA reads TGCAGTGCTAGGGTCGTAAATGAGCAGTTCTTC. Its protein is CSARVVNEQFF.